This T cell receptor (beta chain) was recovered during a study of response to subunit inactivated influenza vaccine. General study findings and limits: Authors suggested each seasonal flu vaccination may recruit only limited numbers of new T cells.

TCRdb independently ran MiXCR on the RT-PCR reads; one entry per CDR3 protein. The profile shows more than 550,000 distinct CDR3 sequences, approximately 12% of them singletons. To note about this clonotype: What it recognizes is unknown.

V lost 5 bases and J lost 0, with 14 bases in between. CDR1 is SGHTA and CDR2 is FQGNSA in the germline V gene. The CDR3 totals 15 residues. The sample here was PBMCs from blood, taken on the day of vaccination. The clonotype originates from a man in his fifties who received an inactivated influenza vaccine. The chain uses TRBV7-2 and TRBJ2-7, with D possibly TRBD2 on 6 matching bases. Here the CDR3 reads CASSHDPGLSYEQYF. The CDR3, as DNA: TGTGCCAGCAGCCACGACCCGGGACTCTCCTACGAGCAGTACTTC.